A selection of T cell receptor beta chains follows, all from one sample in a study of blood T cells in healthy people across ages. TCRdb passed the 5' RACE reads through MiXCR, listing each CDR3 protein once. The sample holds 1.5 million to 2 million distinct CDR3 sequences, 28% seen once. Material for sequencing was blood. Receptors originate from a woman in her 30s in good health. Each CDR3 is given with its conserved first and last residue. D genes are given only for firm matches. A clone size is listed for some rows: how often the clone was seen (once, few, many), or a class if it is expanded.

V	J	D	size	CDR3	DNA
TRBV15	TRBJ1-5	-	-	CATSSEPDQPQHF	TGTGCCACCAGCAGTGAACCTGATCAGCCCCAGCATTTT
TRBV5-1	TRBJ1-3	-	few	CASSRGGMSSGNTIYF	TGCGCCAGCAGCCGGGGGGGTATGAGCTCTGGAAACACCATATATTTT
TRBV12-3/TRBV12-4	TRBJ2-1	TRBD1	-	CVSSLLSGGRRAGEQFF	TGTGTCAGCAGTTTACTGTCAGGGGGCAGGAGGGCTGGTGAGCAGTTCTTC
TRBV29-1	TRBJ1-1	-	few	CSVDPLGPNRDPTEAFF	TGCAGCGTCGATCCCTTGGGCCCAAACAGGGACCCCACTGAAGCTTTCTTT
TRBV7-2	TRBJ2-7	TRBD2	many	CASSLSPAGSYEQYF	TGTGCCAGCAGCTTATCTCCAGCGGGATCGTACGAGCAGTACTTC
TRBV7-2	TRBJ2-1	TRBD1	-	CASSSTGQSGEQFF	TGTGCCAGCAGCTCTACGGGACAGTCAGGGGAGCAGTTCTTC
TRBV7-2	TRBJ2-1	TRBD2	-	CASSLGTASGSSEQFF	TGTGCCAGCAGCTTAGGTACGGCTAGCGGGAGTAGTGAGCAGTTCTTC
TRBV12-5	TRBJ1-2	TRBD1	few	CASGPGTVYGYTF	TGTGCTAGTGGTCCAGGGACAGTCTATGGCTACACCTTC
TRBV5-5	TRBJ2-7	-	few	CASSLEFGGGPNYEQYF	TGTGCCAGCAGCTTGGAGTTTGGAGGGGGCCCCAATTACGAGCAGTACTTC
TRBV29-1	TRBJ1-2	-	-	CSVVSRGLSGGYTF	TGCAGCGTGGTCTCTCGCGGACTTTCAGGTGGCTACACCTTC
TRBV28	TRBJ1-4	-	-	CASSLSPGVNEKLFF	TGTGCCAGCAGTTTAAGCCCAGGGGTGAATGAAAAACTGTTTTTT
TRBV9	TRBJ2-4	-	many	CASRWAGKVRNIQYF	TGTGCCAGCAGGTGGGCGGGGAAGGTGAGAAACATTCAGTACTTC
TRBV24-1	TRBJ2-1	TRBD2	-	CATSTNIAGENNEQFF	TGTGCCACATCAACGAATATAGCGGGAGAGAACAATGAGCAGTTCTTC
TRBV6-1	TRBJ1-4	-	-	CASSVSGGLVAEKLFF	TGTGCCAGCAGTGTAAGTGGAGGGCTGGTGGCTGAAAAACTGTTTTTT
TRBV5-5	TRBJ2-7	-	few	CASSLGQMTYEQYF	TGTGCCAGCAGCCTTGGACAGATGACCTACGAGCAGTACTTC
TRBV28	TRBJ1-4	-	-	CASSLWREVDTNEKLFF	TGTGCCAGCAGTTTATGGAGGGAAGTAGACACTAATGAAAAACTGTTTTTT
TRBV12-3/TRBV12-4	TRBJ2-3	-	few	CASSFYRKGGWDTQYF	TGTGCCAGCAGTTTCTACAGGAAGGGGGGGTGGGATACGCAGTATTTT
TRBV6-5	TRBJ2-3	TRBD2	-	CASSYSLAGGRGDTQYF	TGTGCCAGCAGTTACTCTCTAGCGGGAGGCCGGGGAGATACGCAGTATTTT
TRBV14	TRBJ1-2	-	-	CASSHRQAPYGYTF	TGTGCCAGCAGCCATCGACAGGCCCCCTATGGCTACACCTTC
TRBV25-1	TRBJ2-7	-	-	CAASRGDSYEQYF	TGTGCCGCTTCCAGGGGGGACTCCTACGAGCAGTACTTC
TRBV20-1	TRBJ2-5	TRBD2	many	CSAPHPSGNLETQYF	TGCAGTGCCCCCCACCCTAGCGGGAATTTGGAGACCCAGTACTTC
TRBV9	TRBJ2-3	-	many	CASSVMGSDTQYF	TGTGCCAGCAGCGTAATGGGCTCAGATACGCAGTATTTT
TRBV9	TRBJ2-1	-	few	CASSVAEGSGRQFF	TGTGCCAGCAGCGTAGCTGAGGGATCGGGAAGGCAGTTCTTC
TRBV28	TRBJ2-6	-	many	CASSSPRGTGANVLTF	TGTGCCAGCAGTTCTCCCCGGGGGACTGGGGCCAACGTCCTGACTTTC
TRBV9	TRBJ2-5	-	many	CASSVEGRTQYF	TGTGCCAGCAGCGTCGAAGGGAGGACCCAGTACTTC
TRBV18	TRBJ2-1	TRBD2	-	CASSPGREVEQFF	TGTGCCAGCTCACCTGGGAGGGAGGTCGAGCAGTTCTTC
TRBV2	TRBJ1-2	TRBD1	-	CANSDREGVYGYTF	TGTGCCAACAGTGACAGGGAGGGTGTCTATGGCTACACCTTC
TRBV7-2	TRBJ1-4	-	-	CASSRGWADEKLFF	TGTGCCAGCAGCCGGGGGTGGGCCGACGAAAAACTGTTTTTT
TRBV29-1	TRBJ1-2	-	-	CSVRASDYGYTF	TGCAGCGTTCGTGCGTCGGACTATGGCTACACCTTC
TRBV20-1	TRBJ1-2	-	few	CSAREADKGRADYGYTF	TGCAGTGCTAGAGAGGCCGATAAGGGCAGGGCGGACTATGGCTACACCTTC
TRBV12-3/TRBV12-4	TRBJ2-1	TRBD2	-	CASRGLAENEQFF	TGTGCCAGCAGGGGACTAGCAGAAAATGAGCAGTTCTTC
TRBV14	TRBJ2-7	-	few	CASRHEVLTYEQYF	TGTGCCAGCAGACACGAGGTCCTCACCTACGAGCAGTACTTC
TRBV5-1	TRBJ2-1	TRBD2	few	CASSFGTSGDQQFF	TGCGCCAGCAGCTTCGGGACTAGCGGGGACCAGCAGTTCTTC
TRBV5-1	TRBJ2-1	-	many	CASSLGSNNEQFF	TGTGCCAGCAGCTTAGGGTCGAACAATGAGCAGTTCTTC
TRBV7-9	TRBJ2-1	TRBD2	few	CASSSGTSWYEQFF	TGTGCCAGCAGCTCCGGGACTAGCTGGTATGAGCAGTTCTTC
TRBV4-3	TRBJ2-1	-	-	CASSQDARSRGEQFF	TGCGCCAGCAGCCAAGATGCCAGGAGCCGGGGTGAGCAGTTCTTC
TRBV6-1	TRBJ2-5	-	many	CASSGEYQETQYF	TGTGCCAGCAGTGGAGAGTACCAAGAGACCCAGTACTTC
TRBV24-1	TRBJ2-1	-	-	CATSDLGHNEQFF	TGTGCCACCAGTGATTTAGGCCACAATGAGCAGTTCTTC
TRBV7-9	TRBJ2-7	-	-	CASSLSGDPVREQYF	TGTGCCAGCAGCTTATCTGGGGACCCAGTTAGGGAGCAGTACTTC
TRBV11-2	TRBJ2-5	TRBD1	few	CASSQRTGEGRETQYF	TGTGCCAGCAGCCAACGGACAGGGGAAGGGCGGGAGACCCAGTACTTC
TRBV4-1	TRBJ1-4	-	many	CASSQVAGANEKLFF	TGCGCCAGCAGCCAAGTAGCGGGGGCTAATGAAAAACTGTTTTTT
TRBV11-2	TRBJ2-7	-	-	CASSLGAFSRLYEQYF	TGTGCCAGCAGCTTAGGGGCGTTCTCTCGGCTCTACGAGCAGTACTTC
TRBV2	TRBJ1-2	-	few	CASNPEGENYGYTF	TGTGCCAGTAACCCGGAGGGGGAAAACTATGGCTACACCTTC
TRBV7-3	TRBJ2-7	-	few	CASSPAWGGVYEQYF	TGTGCCAGCAGCCCGGCTTGGGGCGGAGTCTACGAGCAGTACTTC
TRBV7-9	TRBJ2-7	TRBD1	-	CASSFRDRVEEQYF	TGTGCCAGCAGCTTCCGGGACAGGGTCGAAGAGCAGTACTTC
TRBV9	TRBJ2-5	TRBD2	-	CASSATGGGHQETQYF	TGTGCCAGCAGCGCCACGGGCGGGGGGCACCAAGAGACCCAGTACTTC
TRBV7-9	TRBJ2-3	TRBD2	-	CASSPRTSPDDTQYF	TGTGCCAGCAGCCCGAGGACTAGCCCCGACGATACGCAGTATTTT
TRBV20-1	TRBJ1-1	TRBD1	-	CSARDSGGSTETFF	TGCAGTGCTAGAGATTCAGGGGGGTCGACTGAAACTTTCTTT
TRBV19	TRBJ1-2	-	few	CASSGVGGASYGYTF	TGTGCCAGTAGTGGAGTAGGGGGGGCGTCGTACGGCTACACCTTC
TRBV10-3	TRBJ2-7	-	many	CATASGESEQYF	TGTGCCACGGCTTCAGGGGAGTCCGAGCAGTACTTC
TRBV7-9	TRBJ2-3	-	few	CASSLGGVRLDTQYF	TGTGCCAGCAGCTTAGGCGGGGTAAGGCTGGATACGCAGTATTTT
TRBV3-1	TRBJ2-1	-	many	CASSQDGGNEQFF	TGTGCCAGCAGCCAAGACGGTGGGAATGAGCAGTTCTTC
TRBV9	TRBJ2-3	TRBD2	few	CASSPSGGWTDTQYF	TGTGCCAGCAGCCCTAGCGGGGGGTGGACAGATACGCAGTATTTT
TRBV5-1	TRBJ2-3	TRBD1	many	CASSSSTGAGTDTQYF	TGCGCCAGCAGCTCTTCGACAGGGGCGGGAACAGATACGCAGTATTTT
TRBV12-3/TRBV12-4	TRBJ2-2	TRBD1	few	CASSGTGHGELFF	TGTGCCAGCAGCGGGACAGGGCACGGGGAGCTGTTTTTT
TRBV11-2	TRBJ2-5	-	-	CASSFREVEETQYF	TGTGCCAGCAGCTTCCGAGAGGTTGAAGAGACCCAGTACTTC
TRBV7-8	TRBJ2-1	TRBD2	few	CASSFGFIGGSAHEQFF	TGTGCCAGCAGCTTTGGTTTCATTGGCGGGAGCGCTCATGAGCAGTTCTTC